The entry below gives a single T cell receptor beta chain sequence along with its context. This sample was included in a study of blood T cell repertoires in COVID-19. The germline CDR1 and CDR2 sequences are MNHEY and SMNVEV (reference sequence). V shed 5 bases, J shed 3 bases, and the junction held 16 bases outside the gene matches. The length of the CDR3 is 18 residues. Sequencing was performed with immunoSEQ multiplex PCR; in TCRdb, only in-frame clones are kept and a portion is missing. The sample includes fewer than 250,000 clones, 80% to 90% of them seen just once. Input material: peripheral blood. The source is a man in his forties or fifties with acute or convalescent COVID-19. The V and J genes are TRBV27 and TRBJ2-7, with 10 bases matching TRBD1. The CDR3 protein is CASSLAGTGDWSDYEQYF. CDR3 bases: TGTGCCAGCAGTCTGGCCGGGACAGGGGACTGGTCGGACTACGAGCAGTACTTC.